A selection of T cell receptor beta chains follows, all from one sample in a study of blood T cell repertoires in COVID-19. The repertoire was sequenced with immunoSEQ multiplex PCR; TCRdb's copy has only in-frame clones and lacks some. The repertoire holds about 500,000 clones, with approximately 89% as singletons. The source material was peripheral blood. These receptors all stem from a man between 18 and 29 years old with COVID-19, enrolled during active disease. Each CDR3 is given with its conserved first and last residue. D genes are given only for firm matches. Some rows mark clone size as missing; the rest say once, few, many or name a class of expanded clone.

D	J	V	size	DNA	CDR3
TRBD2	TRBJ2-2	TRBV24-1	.	TGTGCCACCTCGCCGGGGGGGCATTCCGGGGAGCTGTTTTTT	CATSPGGHSGELFF
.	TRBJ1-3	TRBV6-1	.	TGTGCCAGCAGTGAGGTCAGAAACTCTGGAAACACCATATATTTT	CASSEVRNSGNTIYF
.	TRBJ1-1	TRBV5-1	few	TGCGCCAGCAGCTTGTCCGGGGGAAACACTGAAGCTTTCTTT	CASSLSGGNTEAFF
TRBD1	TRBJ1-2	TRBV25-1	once	TGTGCCAGCAGAGGGACAGGGGGGCGTAACTATGGCTACACCTTC	CASRGTGGRNYGYTF
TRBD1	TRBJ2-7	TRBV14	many	TGTGCCAGCAGCCAAGCGGGGACAGGGACGTACGAGCAGTACTTC	CASSQAGTGTYEQYF
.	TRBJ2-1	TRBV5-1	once	TGCGCCAGCAGCTTGTGGAGGGGTGGCAATGAGCAGTTCTTC	CASSLWRGGNEQFF
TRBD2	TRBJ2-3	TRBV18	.	TGTGCCAGCTCACCAACCTTAGCGGGAGCTACAGATACGCAGTATTTT	CASSPTLAGATDTQYF
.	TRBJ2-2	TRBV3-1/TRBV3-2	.	TGTGCCAGCAGCCCTTTTAACACCGGGGAGCTGTTTTTT	CASSPFNTGELFF
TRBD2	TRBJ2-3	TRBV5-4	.	TGTGCCAGCAGCGCTCCTAGCGGGGCTAACACAGATACGCAGTATTTT	CASSAPSGANTDTQYF
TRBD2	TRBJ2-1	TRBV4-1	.	TGCGCCAGCGGGTGGGAAGCGGGATACAATGAGCAGTTCTTC	CASGWEAGYNEQFF
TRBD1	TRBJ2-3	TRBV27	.	TGTGCCAGCAGTAAGGGACAGGGCGCAGATACGCAGTATTTT	CASSKGQGADTQYF
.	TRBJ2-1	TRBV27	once	TGTGCCAGCACCCCTTTAGGGAGCTCCTACAATGAGCAGTTCTTC	CASTPLGSSYNEQFF
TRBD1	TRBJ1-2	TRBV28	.	TGTGCCAGCAGTCTTTACGGGACAGGGGGCGCCAACTATGGCTACACCTTC	CASSLYGTGGANYGYTF
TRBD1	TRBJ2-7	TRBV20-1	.	TGCAGTGCTTCCACAGGGGGTGAGCAGTACTTC	CSASTGGEQYF
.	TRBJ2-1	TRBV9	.	TGTGCCAGCAGCGTAGCGACTAGGATAGGTAGTGAGCAGTTCTTC	CASSVATRIGSEQFF
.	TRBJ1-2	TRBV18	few	TGTGCCAGCTCACCAGGTCTCGAGGCGGGTGGCTACACCTTC	CASSPGLEAGGYTF
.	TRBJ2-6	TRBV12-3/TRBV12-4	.	TGTGCCAGCAATCGAGGTGGGGCCAACGTCCTGACTTTC	CASNRGGANVLTF
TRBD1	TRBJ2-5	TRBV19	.	TGTGCCAGTAGTATAGATGAGGGGGCGGGCGAGACCCAGTACTTC	CASSIDEGAGETQYF
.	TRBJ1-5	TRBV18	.	TGTGCCAGCTCACCGGCGAGAGGGCCCCAGCATTTT	CASSPARGPQHF
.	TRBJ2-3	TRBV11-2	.	TGTGCCAGCAGCTTAGATAGAGGAGCAAACACAGATACGCAGTATTTT	CASSLDRGANTDTQYF
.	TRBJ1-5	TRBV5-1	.	TGCGCCAGCAGCTTGATGGGGGGTAGTCAGCCCCAGCATTTT	CASSLMGGSQPQHF
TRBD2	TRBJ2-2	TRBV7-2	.	TGTGCCAGCAGCTTAAAAGATCAGCGGGGTCCGGAAGAGCTGTTTTTT	CASSLKDQRGPEELFF
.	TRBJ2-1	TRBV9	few	TGTGCCAGCAGCGTAGCCCCTACGCCCTCCTACAATGAGCAGTTCTTC	CASSVAPTPSYNEQFF
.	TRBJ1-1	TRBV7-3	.	TGTGCCAGCAGCTTACAGAAGAACACTGAAGCTTTCTTT	CASSLQKNTEAFF
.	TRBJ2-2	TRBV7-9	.	TGTGCCAGCAGCTTCAATGAAAGGCGGGGAAGCGGGGAGCTGTTTTTT	CASSFNERRGSGELFF
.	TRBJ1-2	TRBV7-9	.	TGTGGCAGCACCCTAAGCGGGGGAGGGTCGTCATATGGCTACACCTTC	CGSTLSGGGSSYGYTF
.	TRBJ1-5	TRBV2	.	TGTGCCAGCAACCGACAGGGCAATCAGCCCCAGCATTTT	CASNRQGNQPQHF
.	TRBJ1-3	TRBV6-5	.	TGTGCCAGCAGTTACTCGATCGGTCCAGGGAACACCATATATTTT	CASSYSIGPGNTIYF
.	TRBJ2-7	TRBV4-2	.	TGTGCCAGCAGCCAACAGGGGTTAGGACGCTACGAGCAGTACTTC	CASSQQGLGRYEQYF
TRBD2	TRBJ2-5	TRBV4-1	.	TGCGCCAGCAGCCAGGGGCTAAGGGGACTAGCGGGGGGGCAAGAGACCCAGTACTTC	CASSQGLRGLAGGQETQYF
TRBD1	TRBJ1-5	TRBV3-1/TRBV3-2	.	TGTGCCAGCAGCCCCGGGACAGGGACCAATCAGCCCCAGCATTTT	CASSPGTGTNQPQHF
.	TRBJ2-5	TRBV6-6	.	TGTGCCAGCAGTCCCACAGGGATCCAAGAGACCCAGTACTTC	CASSPTGIQETQYF
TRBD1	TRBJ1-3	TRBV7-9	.	TGTGCCAGCAGCCCCGGACAGGGTCAAGGTGGAAACACCATATATTTT	CASSPGQGQGGNTIYF
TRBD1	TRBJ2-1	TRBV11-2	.	TGTGCCAGCAGCACTCACGGGGACAGGGGCGGCAATGAGCAGTTCTTC	CASSTHGDRGGNEQFF
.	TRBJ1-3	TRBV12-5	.	TGTGCTAGTGGTTTGGTACCTCCAACAGCCGCCTCTGGAAACACCATATATTTT	CASGLVPPTAASGNTIYF
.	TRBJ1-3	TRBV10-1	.	TGCGCCAACCCCGAGTGGATGGGCCACCGTCCTGGAAACACCATATATTTT	CANPEWMGHRPGNTIYF
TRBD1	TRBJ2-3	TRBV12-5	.	TGTGCTAGTGGTTTGGTACAGGGGGCTAGGGGGCCAGCTACGCAGTATTTT	CASGLVQGARGPATQYF
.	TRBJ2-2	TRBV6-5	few	TGTGCCAGCAGTTTTAAGAACACCGGGGAGCTGTTTTTT	CASSFKNTGELFF
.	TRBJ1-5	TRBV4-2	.	TGTGCCAGCAGCCAAGGAGCCCACAATCAGCCCCAGCATTTT	CASSQGAHNQPQHF
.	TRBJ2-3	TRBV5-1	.	TGCGCCAGCAGCTTGGGAGCGGGCACAGATACGCAGTATTTT	CASSLGAGTDTQYF
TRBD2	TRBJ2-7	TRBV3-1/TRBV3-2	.	TGTGCCAGCAGCCGCGGACTAGCGGGAGCCGCCGAGCAGTACTTC	CASSRGLAGAAEQYF
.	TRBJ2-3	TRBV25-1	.	TGTGCCAGCAGTGAACCCCAGGGTTTCGGAAGCACAGATACGCAGTATTTT	CASSEPQGFGSTDTQYF
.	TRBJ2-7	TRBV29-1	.	TGCAGCGTTAGGAGTCCCGAGCAGTACTTC	CSVRSPEQYF
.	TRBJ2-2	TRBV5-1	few	TGCGCCAGCAGCCTGCAGGGTATCGGGGAGCTGTTTTTT	CASSLQGIGELFF
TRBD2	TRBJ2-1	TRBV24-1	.	TGTGCCACCAGCCAAGCGGGGGGGCACGACAATGAGCAGTTCTTC	CATSQAGGHDNEQFF
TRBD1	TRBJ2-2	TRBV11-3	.	TGTGCCAGCAGCGACAGGGGGCAAAACACCGGGGAGCTGTTTTTT	CASSDRGQNTGELFF
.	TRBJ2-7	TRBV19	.	TGTGCCACCTTAGACGGTGACACTGCCGAGCAGTACTTC	CATLDGDTAEQYF
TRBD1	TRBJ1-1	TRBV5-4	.	TGTGCCAGCATCATGACAGGGGCGAACACTGAAGCTTTCTTT	CASIMTGANTEAFF
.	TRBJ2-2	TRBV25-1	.	TGTGCCAGCAGTGAATACGGCACCGGGGAGCTGTTTTTT	CASSEYGTGELFF
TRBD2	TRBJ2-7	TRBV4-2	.	TGTGCCAGCAGCCAAGGGTGGACTAGCGGGGGACTCTACGAGCAGTACTTC	CASSQGWTSGGLYEQYF
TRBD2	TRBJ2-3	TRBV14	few	TGTGCCAGCAGCCGATATAGCGGGAGGAGCACAGATACGCAGTATTTT	CASSRYSGRSTDTQYF
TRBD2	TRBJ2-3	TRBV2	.	TGTGCCAGCAGTTACCTAGCGGGGGGGTGGCCAGATACGCAGTATTTT	CASSYLAGGWPDTQYF
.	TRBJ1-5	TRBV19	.	TGTGCCAGTAGTATAAGCTCGGCGGGGAGCAATCAGCCCCAGCATTTT	CASSISSAGSNQPQHF
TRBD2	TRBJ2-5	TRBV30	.	TGTGCCTGGAGTACAGGACTAGCGGGAACGGAGACCCAGTACTTC	CAWSTGLAGTETQYF
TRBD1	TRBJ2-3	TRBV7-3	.	TGTGCCAGCAGCCCACGGGCAGGGGGCGCTTTGGATACGCAGTATTTT	CASSPRAGGALDTQYF
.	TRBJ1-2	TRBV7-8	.	TGTGCCAGCAGCTTATTCGGGGTGGATGGCTACACCTTC	CASSLFGVDGYTF
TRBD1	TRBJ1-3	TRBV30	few	TGTGCCTGGAGGGACAGGGCTGGAAACACCATATATTTT	CAWRDRAGNTIYF
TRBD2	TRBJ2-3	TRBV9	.	TGTGCCAGCAGCGTAAAACTAGCGGGAGGCCCTCAGACAGATACGCAGTATTTT	CASSVKLAGGPQTDTQYF
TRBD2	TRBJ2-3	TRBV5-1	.	TGCGCCAGCAGCTTCCCCCGACTAGCGGGGGCTTCCTACACAGATACGCAGTATTTT	CASSFPRLAGASYTDTQYF